This paragraph reports one TCR beta chain. Its antigen remains unknown. The same CDR3 arises from other DNA sequences in this sample as well. The data are from a study of cytomegalovirus exposure and HLA in healthy donors. Turning to the study itself: Early on, a data release was issued that held about 85 million unique TCRs from HLA-typed donors. Clustering assigned over 70% of the approximately 400 genotyped donors to the Caucasian-associated ancestry cluster. Whole-study results and caveats: Within a later analysis, the majority of CMV-associated TCR beta chains appeared HLA-restricted. Previously analyzed data showed that most TCR beta V segments were productive at a frequency of about 90% or about 30%.

J gave up 9 bases and V 8 bases, and 7 bases lay outside the gene matches. CDR1 is KGHSH, CDR2 LQKENI, per germline. The CDR3 length is 14 residues. The PCR employed 60 Vbeta primers together with 13 Jbeta primers. The protocol was immunoSEQ multiplex PCR, while the TCRdb copy is restricted to in-frame clones and leaves out a portion. This table has 150,000 to 200,000 clones, over 60% appearing once. V is TRBV18 and J is TRBJ1-6, with 10 positions matching TRBD1. The sequence was obtained from a woman aged 40 to 50 in good health and CMV-seronegative. Sequencing was done on a sample of PBMCs. The CDR3 sequence is CASKPGQGPSPLHF. In DNA, the CDR3 is TGTGCCAGCAAGCCGGGACAGGGGCCTTCACCCCTCCACTTT.